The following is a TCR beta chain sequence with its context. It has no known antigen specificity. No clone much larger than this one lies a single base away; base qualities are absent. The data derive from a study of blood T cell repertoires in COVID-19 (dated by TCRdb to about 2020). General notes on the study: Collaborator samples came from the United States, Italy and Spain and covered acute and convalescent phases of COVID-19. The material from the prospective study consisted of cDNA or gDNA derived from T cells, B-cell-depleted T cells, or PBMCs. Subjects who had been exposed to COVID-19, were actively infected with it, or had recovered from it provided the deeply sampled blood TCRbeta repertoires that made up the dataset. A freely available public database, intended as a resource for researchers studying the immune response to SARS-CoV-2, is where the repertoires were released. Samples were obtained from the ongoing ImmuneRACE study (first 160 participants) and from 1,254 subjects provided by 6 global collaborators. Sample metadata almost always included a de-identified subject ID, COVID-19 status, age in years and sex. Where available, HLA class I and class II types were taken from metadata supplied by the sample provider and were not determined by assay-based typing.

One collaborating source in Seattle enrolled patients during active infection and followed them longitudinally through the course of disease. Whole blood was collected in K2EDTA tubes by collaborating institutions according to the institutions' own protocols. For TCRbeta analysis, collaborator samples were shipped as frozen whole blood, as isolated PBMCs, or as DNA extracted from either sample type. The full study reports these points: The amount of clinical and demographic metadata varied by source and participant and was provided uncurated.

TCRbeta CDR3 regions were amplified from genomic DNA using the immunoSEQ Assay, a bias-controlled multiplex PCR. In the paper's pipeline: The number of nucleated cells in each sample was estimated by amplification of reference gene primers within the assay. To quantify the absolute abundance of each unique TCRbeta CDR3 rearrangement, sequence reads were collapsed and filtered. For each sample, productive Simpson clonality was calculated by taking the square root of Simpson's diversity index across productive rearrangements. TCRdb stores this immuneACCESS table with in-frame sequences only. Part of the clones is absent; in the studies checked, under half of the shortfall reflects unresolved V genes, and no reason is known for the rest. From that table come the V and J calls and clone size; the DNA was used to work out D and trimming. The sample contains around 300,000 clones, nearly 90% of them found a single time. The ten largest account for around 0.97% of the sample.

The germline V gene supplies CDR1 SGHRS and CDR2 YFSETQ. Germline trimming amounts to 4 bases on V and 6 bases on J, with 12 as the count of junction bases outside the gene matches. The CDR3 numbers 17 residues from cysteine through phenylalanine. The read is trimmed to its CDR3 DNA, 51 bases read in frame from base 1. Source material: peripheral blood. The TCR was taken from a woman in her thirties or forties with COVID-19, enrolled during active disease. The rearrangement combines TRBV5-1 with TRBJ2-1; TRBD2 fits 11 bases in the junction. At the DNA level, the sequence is TGCGCCAGCAGCCTCGCGTCTAGCGGGAGGCAGGGCAATGAGCAGTTCTTC. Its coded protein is CASSLASSGRQGNEQFF.